This T cell receptor (beta chain) is drawn from a study of blood T cell repertoires in COVID-19. Across the study: Samples of COVID-19 (acute and convalescent) were obtained from the United States, Italy and Spain. T cells, B-cell-depleted T cells, or PBMCs supplied cDNA or gDNA.

This CDR3 spans 14 amino acids. Unmatched junction bases numbered 6, after V lost 5 bases and J lost 6 bases. Germline loops: CDR1 LNHDA, CDR2 SQIVND (reference sequence). Generated by immunoSEQ multiplex PCR, the TCRdb table keeps only in-frame clones and is missing some. The data contain over 250,000 clones, 70% to 90% of them singletons. This sequence was found in a woman aged 65 to 85 with acute or convalescent COVID-19. The chain has TRBV19 and TRBJ2-1; TRBD2 matches at 8 bases. Sample: peripheral blood. CDR3 in DNA: TGTGCCAGTAGTTCGCGGGGGGCCCTCAATGAGCAGTTCTTC. Translating it yields CASSSRGALNEQFF.